This T cell receptor (beta chain) was recorded in a study of Graves' ophthalmopathy and Graves' hyperthyroidism. Study-level background: Peripheral blood (taken before any treatment) was collected at initial diagnosis. Study-wide results and caveats: Thyroid clonotypes that were expanded above 0.001 frequency mostly also appeared in blood.

From RNA, the CDR3 regions of TCR beta chains were amplified and sequenced. The first round was an RT-PCR with HTBI primers, and the second round was a multiplex PCR. TCRdb itself ran the multiplex PCR reads through MiXCR, one entry per CDR3 protein. The sample lists over 200,000 distinct CDR3 sequences, 25% to 30% occurring once. This clonotype has ten or more counts. No antigen is known for it. The receptor comes from a man aged 50 or older with Graves' ophthalmopathy. Sequenced sample: peripheral blood.

DNA of the CDR3: TGTGCCAGCAGCGAAAGGGTAGGGTCCACTGAAGCTTTCTTT. Translated, it gives CASSERVGSTEAFF. The gene calls are TRBV7-2 and TRBJ1-1, with no clear D. Germline assignment: CDR1 SGHTA and CDR2 FQGNSA. This CDR3 is 14 amino acids long. The ends were cut back, 5 bases at V and 4 bases at J, with 14 bases in the middle.